A selection of T cell receptor beta chains follows, all from one sample in a study of T cell responses to AZD1222 COVID-19 vaccine. Assay used: immunoSEQ multiplex PCR; TCRdb lists only in-frame clones, some missing. The profile covers about 130,000 clones, with 89% appearing a single time and over 9% taken by the ten largest. Sequences were derived from peripheral blood, sampled 28 days after the second AZD1222 dose. These receptor sequences come from an adult who received the AZD1222 COVID-19 vaccine. Both conserved end residues are part of each CDR3. Fields, in order: clone size, V gene, J gene, D gene, CDR3 protein, CDR3 DNA. D genes are given only for firm matches. Not every row has a clone size; where given, it reads once, few, many or a size class.

.	TRBV5-1	TRBJ2-7	.	CASSLEGDRTYEQYF	TGCGCCAGCAGCTTGGAAGGAGACAGGACCTACGAGCAGTACTTC
.	TRBV4-3	TRBJ1-5	TRBD1	CASSRDRGLGQPQHF	TGCGCCAGCAGCCGGGACAGGGGGCTAGGGCAGCCCCAGCATTTT
.	TRBV6-5	TRBJ2-7	TRBD1	CASREGTGIRYEQYF	TGTGCCAGCAGGGAGGGGACAGGGATAAGATACGAGCAGTACTTC
.	TRBV18	TRBJ1-1	.	CASSPRQENTEAFF	TGTGCCAGCTCACCGCGGCAGGAAAACACTGAAGCTTTCTTT
.	TRBV15	TRBJ1-5	TRBD1	CATSRAGQGFQPQHF	TGTGCCACCAGCAGGGCGGGACAGGGGTTTCAGCCCCAGCATTTT
.	TRBV5-1	TRBJ2-2	.	CASSLARGSTGELFF	TGCGCCAGCAGCTTGGCTAGGGGTAGCACCGGGGAGCTGTTTTTT
.	TRBV10-3	TRBJ2-7	.	CAISERRNPLYEQYF	TGTGCCATCAGTGAGCGGAGGAATCCCCTCTACGAGCAGTACTTC
.	TRBV6-1	TRBJ1-2	TRBD1	CASSEGTGGLYGYTF	TGTGCCAGCAGTGAAGGGACAGGGGGCTTATATGGCTACACCTTC
.	TRBV19	TRBJ1-1	.	CASTLIQGDTEAFF	TGTGCCAGTACCCTGATACAGGGAGACACTGAAGCTTTCTTT
.	TRBV7-3	TRBJ1-1	.	CASSSSGGGNTEAFF	TGTGCCAGCAGCTCATCTGGGGGAGGGAACACTGAAGCTTTCTTT
once	TRBV19	TRBJ2-5	TRBD1	CASSMTGGRETQYF	TGTGCCAGTAGTATGACAGGGGGTCGCGAGACCCAGTACTTC
.	TRBV13	TRBJ1-1	TRBD1	CASSLGGQGNTEAFF	TGTGCCAGCAGCTTAGGCGGACAGGGGAACACTGAAGCTTTCTTT
.	TRBV2	TRBJ2-2	.	CASRQAPTGELFF	TGTGCCAGCAGGCAGGCTCCTACCGGGGAGCTGTTTTTT
.	TRBV7-9	TRBJ1-1	.	CASSLVLNTEAFF	TGTGCCAGCAGCTTAGTGCTGAACACTGAAGCTTTCTTT
.	TRBV6-5	TRBJ2-5	TRBD2	CASSYSGGSAETQYF	TGTGCCAGCAGTTACTCGGGCGGGAGCGCAGAGACCCAGTACTTC
.	TRBV5-1	TRBJ1-1	TRBD1	CASSPDRVVAFF	TGCGCCAGCAGCCCCGACAGGGTTGTAGCTTTCTTT
once	TRBV7-9	TRBJ2-2	.	CASSRAGSPGELFF	TGTGCCAGCAGCCGTGCGGGGAGCCCCGGGGAGCTGTTTTTT
.	TRBV5-4	TRBJ2-1	TRBD2	CASSSPGLAEYNEQFF	TGTGCCAGCAGCTCGCCCGGACTAGCAGAGTACAATGAGCAGTTCTTC